Below are 5 T cell receptor beta chains sequenced from a single sample in a study of identical twins. TCRdb analysed the 5' RACE reads with MiXCR anew, one entry per CDR3 protein. The repertoire consists of 240,000 or so distinct CDR3 sequences, with about an eighth occurring once and the leading ten covering about 3.9%. The same data also went into a second study, on yellow fever vaccine responses in identical twins.

The sample taken for sequencing was memory (CD45RO+) T cells sorted from blood. The receptor source for this set is a woman under 30 in good health.

This clonotype was observed many times. The rearrangement uses TRBV7-9 and TRBJ2-5; 7 bases are a match to TRBD1. The germline CDR1 and CDR2 sequences are SEHNR and FQNEAQ (reference sequence). CDR3 length: 13 amino acids. With 1 base clipped from V and 5 bases from J, the junction kept 1 base outside the gene matches. CDR3 sequence (DNA): TGTGCCAGCAGCTTAGACAGGGGCGAGACCCAGTACTTC. Translating gives CASSLDRGETQYF.

The chain combines TRBV5-6 with TRBJ1-4; maybe TRBD1 (5 bases). The length of the CDR3 is 15 residues. Germline loops: CDR1 SGHDT, CDR2 YYEEEE. The V gene lost 4 bases and the J gene lost 8 bases, with 18 bases spanning the gap. CDR3 region: CASSTTSGAREKLFF. CDR3 sequence (DNA): TGTGCCAGCAGCACAACCTCCGGGGCCAGGGAAAAACTGTTTTTT.

The chain uses TRBV7-9 and TRBJ2-7; 8 bases are shared with TRBD2. The CDR3 covers 14 residues. The germline gives CDR1 SEHNR, CDR2 FQNEAQ (reference sequence). V lost 5 bases, J lost 4 bases, and 7 bases stayed unmatched. The CDR3 reads CASSREGQTYEQYF. CDR3 nucleotides: TGTGCCAGCAGCCGGGAGGGGCAAACTTACGAGCAGTACTTC.

Note on this clonotype: Just one base apart from a much larger clone, this may be a read error. The genes are TRBV20-1 and TRBJ1-6; D not resolved. The CDR3 runs to 13 residues. With 3 bases removed from V and 0 bases from J, the gap between germline ends came to 3 bases. Germline V gene data show CDR1 as DFQATT and CDR2 as SNEGSKA (reference sequence). DNA of the CDR3: TGCAGTGCTAGCAGCTCCTATAATTCACCCCTCCACTTT. Residues: CSASSSYNSPLHF.

This clonotype was observed a few times. The chain employs TRBV9 and TRBJ2-3, with TRBD2 matching over 12 bases. Trimming at V came to 0 bases and at J to 7 bases, leaving 12 bases not matched to a gene. Germline CDR1 is SGDLS and CDR2 is YYNGEE. The CDR3 has 18 amino acids. For the CDR3, the DNA is TGTGCCAGCAGCGTAGCTACAGATAGACTAGCGGGGGAACATACGCAGTATTTT. Translating gives CASSVATDRLAGEHTQYF.